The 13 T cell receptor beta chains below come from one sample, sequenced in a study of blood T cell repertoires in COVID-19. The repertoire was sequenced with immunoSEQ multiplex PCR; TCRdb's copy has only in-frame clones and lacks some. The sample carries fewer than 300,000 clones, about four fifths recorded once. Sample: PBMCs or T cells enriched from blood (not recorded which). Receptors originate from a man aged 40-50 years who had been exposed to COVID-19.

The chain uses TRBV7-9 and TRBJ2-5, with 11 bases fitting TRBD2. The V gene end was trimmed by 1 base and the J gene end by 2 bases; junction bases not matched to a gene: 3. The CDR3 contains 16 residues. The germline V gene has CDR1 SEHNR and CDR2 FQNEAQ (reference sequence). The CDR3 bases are TGTGCCAGCAGCTTAGATCTAGCGGGAGGTCAAGAGACCCAGTACTTC. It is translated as CASSLDLAGGQETQYF.

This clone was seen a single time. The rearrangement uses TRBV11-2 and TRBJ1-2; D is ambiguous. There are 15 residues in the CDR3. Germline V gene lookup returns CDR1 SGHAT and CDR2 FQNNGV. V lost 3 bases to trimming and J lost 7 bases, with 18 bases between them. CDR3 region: CASSFTDNARLGYTF. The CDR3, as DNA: TGTGCCAGCAGCTTCACTGACAATGCTCGCCTTGGCTACACCTTC. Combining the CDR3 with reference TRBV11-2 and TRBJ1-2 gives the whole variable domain EAGVAQSPRYKIIEKRQSVAFWCNPISGHATLYWYQQILGQGPKLLIQFQNNGVVDDSQLPKDRFSAERLKGVDSTLKIQPAKLEDSAVYLCASSFTDNARLGYTFGSGTRLTVV.

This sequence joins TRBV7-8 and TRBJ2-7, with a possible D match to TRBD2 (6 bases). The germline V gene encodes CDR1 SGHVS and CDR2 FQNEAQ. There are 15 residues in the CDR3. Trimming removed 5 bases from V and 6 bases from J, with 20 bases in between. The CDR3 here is CASSPAAGYAVEQYF. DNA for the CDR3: TGTGCCAGCAGCCCCGCCGCGGGGTATGCAGTCGAGCAGTACTTC. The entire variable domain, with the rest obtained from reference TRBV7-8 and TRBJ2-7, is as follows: GAGVSQSPRYKVAKRGQDVALRCDPISGHVSLFWYQQALGQGPEFLTYFQNEAQLDKSGLPSDRFFAERPEGSVSTLKIQRTQQEDSAVYLCASSPAAGYAVEQYFGPGTRLTVT.

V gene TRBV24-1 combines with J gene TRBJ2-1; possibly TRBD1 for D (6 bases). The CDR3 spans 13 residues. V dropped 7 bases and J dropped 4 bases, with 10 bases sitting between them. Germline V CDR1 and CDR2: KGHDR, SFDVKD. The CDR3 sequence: CATRGQLYNEQFF. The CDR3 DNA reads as TGTGCCACCAGAGGACAGCTGTACAATGAGCAGTTCTTC.

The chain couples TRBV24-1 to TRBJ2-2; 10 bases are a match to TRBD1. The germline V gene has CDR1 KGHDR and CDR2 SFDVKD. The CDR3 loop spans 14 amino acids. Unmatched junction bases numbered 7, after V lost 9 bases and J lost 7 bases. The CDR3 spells CATADRGLHGELFF. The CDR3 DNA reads TGTGCCACCGCAGACAGGGGGCTACACGGGGAGCTGTTTTTT.

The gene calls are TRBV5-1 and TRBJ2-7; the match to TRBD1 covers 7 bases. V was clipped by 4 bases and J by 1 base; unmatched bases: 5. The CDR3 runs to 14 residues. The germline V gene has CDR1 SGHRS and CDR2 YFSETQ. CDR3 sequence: CASSPPGQSYEQYF. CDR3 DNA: TGCGCCAGCAGCCCACCGGGACAGTCCTACGAGCAGTACTTC.

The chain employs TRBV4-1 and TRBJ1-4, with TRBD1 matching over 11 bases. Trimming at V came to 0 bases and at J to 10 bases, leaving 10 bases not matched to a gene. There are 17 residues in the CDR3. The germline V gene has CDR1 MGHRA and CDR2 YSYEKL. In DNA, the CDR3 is TGCGCCAGCAGCCAAGATGGGGCCGGACAGGGGGCGGGAAAACTGTTTTTT. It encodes CASSQDGAGQGAGKLFF.

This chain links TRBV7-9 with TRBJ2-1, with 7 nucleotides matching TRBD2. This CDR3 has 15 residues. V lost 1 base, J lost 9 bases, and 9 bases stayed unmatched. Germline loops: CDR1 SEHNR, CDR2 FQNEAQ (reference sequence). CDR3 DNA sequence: TGTGCCAGCAGCTTAGTAGGACTAGGGTGGGGTGAGCAGTTCTTC. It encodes CASSLVGLGWGEQFF.

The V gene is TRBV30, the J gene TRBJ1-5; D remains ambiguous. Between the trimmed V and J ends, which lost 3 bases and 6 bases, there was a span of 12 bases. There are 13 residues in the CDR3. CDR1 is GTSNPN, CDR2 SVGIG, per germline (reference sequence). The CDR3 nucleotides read TGTGCCTGGAGCGGTTCTGAGGCTCAGCCCCAGCATTTT. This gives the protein CAWSGSEAQPQHF.

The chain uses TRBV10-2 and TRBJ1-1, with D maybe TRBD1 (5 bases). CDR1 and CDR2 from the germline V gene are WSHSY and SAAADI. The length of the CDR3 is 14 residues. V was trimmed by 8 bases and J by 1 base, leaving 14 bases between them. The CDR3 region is CASHGARKNTEAFF. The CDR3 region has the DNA TGCGCCAGCCATGGGGCAAGGAAGAACACTGAAGCTTTCTTT.

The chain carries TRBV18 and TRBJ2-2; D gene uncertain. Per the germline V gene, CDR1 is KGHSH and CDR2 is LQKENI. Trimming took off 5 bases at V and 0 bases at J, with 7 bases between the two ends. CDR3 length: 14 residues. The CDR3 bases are TGTGCCAGCTCATCATACACGAACACCGGGGAGCTGTTTTTT. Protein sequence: CASSSYTNTGELFF.

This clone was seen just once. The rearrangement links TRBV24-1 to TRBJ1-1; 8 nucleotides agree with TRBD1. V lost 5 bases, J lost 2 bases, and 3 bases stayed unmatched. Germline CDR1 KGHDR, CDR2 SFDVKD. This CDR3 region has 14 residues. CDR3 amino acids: CATSGGTGNTEAFF. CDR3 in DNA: TGTGCCACCAGTGGGGGGACAGGAAACACTGAAGCTTTCTTT.

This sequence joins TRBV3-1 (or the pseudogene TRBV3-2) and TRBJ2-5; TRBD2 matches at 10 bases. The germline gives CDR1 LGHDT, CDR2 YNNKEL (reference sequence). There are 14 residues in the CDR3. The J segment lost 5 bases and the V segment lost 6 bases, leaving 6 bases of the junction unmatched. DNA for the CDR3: TGTGCCAGCAGGAGAGCGGGAGGGGAGGAGACCCAGTACTTC. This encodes CASRRAGGEETQYF.